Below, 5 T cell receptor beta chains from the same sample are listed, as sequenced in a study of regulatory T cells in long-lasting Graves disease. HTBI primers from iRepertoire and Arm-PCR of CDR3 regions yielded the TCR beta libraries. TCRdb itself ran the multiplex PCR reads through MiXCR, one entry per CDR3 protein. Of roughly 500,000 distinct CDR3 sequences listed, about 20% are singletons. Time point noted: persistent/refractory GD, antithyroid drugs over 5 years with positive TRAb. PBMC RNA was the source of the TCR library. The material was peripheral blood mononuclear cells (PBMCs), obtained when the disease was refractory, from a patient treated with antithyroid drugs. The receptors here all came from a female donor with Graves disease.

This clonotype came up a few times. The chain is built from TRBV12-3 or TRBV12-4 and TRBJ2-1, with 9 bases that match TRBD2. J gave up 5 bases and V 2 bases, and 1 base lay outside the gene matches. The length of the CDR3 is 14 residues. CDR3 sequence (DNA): TGTGCCAGCAGTTTACCTAGCGGGGACAATGAGCAGTTCTTC. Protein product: CASSLPSGDNEQFF.

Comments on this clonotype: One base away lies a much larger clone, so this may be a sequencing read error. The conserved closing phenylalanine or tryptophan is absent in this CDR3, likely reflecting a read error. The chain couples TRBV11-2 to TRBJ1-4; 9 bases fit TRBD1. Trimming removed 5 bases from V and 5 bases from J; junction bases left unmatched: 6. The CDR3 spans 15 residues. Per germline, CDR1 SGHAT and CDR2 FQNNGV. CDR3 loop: CASSRTGTGNEKLFS. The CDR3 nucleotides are TGTGCCAGCAGCAGAACCGGGACAGGGAATGAAAAACTGTTTTCT.

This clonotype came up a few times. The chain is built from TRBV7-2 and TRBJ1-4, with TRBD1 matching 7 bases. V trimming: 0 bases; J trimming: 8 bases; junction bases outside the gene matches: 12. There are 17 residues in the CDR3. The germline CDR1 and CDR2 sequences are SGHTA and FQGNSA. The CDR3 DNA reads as TGTGCCAGCAGCTTAGCCCCCCGACAGGGCCGAGGGGAAAAACTGTTTTTT. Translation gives CASSLAPRQGRGEKLFF.

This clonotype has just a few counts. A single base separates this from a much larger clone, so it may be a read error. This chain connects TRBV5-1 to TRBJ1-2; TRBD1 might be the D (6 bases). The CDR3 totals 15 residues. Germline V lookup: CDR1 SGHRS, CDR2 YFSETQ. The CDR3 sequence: CTSSTQGGANYGYTF. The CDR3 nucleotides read TGCACCAGCAGCACCCAAGGGGGGGCAAACTATGGCTACACCTTC.

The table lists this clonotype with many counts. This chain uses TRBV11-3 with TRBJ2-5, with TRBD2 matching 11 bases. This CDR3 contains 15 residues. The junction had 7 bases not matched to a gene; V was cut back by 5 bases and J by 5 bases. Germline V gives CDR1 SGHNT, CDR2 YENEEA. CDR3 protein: CASSPRLAGGETQYF. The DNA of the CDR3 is TGTGCCAGCAGCCCACGATTAGCGGGAGGGGAGACCCAGTACTTC.